The 4 T cell receptor beta chains reported below all come from one sample, sequenced in a study of cytomegalovirus exposure and HLA in healthy donors. PCR primers comprised 60 Vbeta and 13 Jbeta primers. Produced via immunoSEQ multiplex PCR; TCRdb's table is partial and in-frame only. The sample lists more than 140,000 clones, almost 80% occurring once. The sample was PBMCs. These receptor sequences come from a male donor in good health and CMV-seronegative.

The CDR3 is CASSPVPGHDYEQYF. Written as DNA, the CDR3 is TGTGCCAGCTCACCTGTCCCGGGACACGACTACGAGCAGTACTTC. The chain combines TRBV18 with TRBJ2-7; a weak D match, TRBD1 (6 bases). The CDR3 is made up of 15 amino acids. Germline CDR1 reads KGHSH; CDR2 reads LQKENI. Trimming removed 3 bases from V and 3 bases from J, with 15 bases in between.

The gene calls are TRBV19 and TRBJ2-2, with TRBD2 as a possible D gene (5 bases). There are 12 residues in the CDR3. The germline CDR1 and CDR2 sequences are LNHDA and SQIVND (reference sequence). The V end was cut by 7 bases, the J end by 5 bases, with 8 bases between. The CDR3 loop reads CASMGGTGELFF. CDR3 bases: TGTGCCAGTATGGGCGGGACCGGGGAGCTGTTTTTT.

This clone was detected only once. The chain recombines TRBV7-2 with TRBJ2-7; 12 nucleotides match TRBD1. The CDR3 runs 18 residues. Germline V lookup: CDR1 SGHTA, CDR2 FQGNSA. Trimming cost V 5 bases and J 3 bases; bases outside gene matches: 14. The CDR3 region is CASSPPAWDRGRNYEQYF. DNA of the CDR3: TGTGCCAGCAGCCCCCCTGCTTGGGACAGGGGGCGAAACTACGAGCAGTACTTC.

The chain employs TRBV5-1 and TRBJ2-1, with 9 bases fitting TRBD2. The CDR3 length is 15 residues. V was clipped by 1 base and J by 4 bases; unmatched bases: 3. Germline V CDR1 and CDR2: SGHRS, YFSETQ. The CDR3, as DNA: TGCGCCAGCAGCTTGTCACTAGCGGGTTACAATGAGCAGTTCTTC. Encoded protein: CASSLSLAGYNEQFF.